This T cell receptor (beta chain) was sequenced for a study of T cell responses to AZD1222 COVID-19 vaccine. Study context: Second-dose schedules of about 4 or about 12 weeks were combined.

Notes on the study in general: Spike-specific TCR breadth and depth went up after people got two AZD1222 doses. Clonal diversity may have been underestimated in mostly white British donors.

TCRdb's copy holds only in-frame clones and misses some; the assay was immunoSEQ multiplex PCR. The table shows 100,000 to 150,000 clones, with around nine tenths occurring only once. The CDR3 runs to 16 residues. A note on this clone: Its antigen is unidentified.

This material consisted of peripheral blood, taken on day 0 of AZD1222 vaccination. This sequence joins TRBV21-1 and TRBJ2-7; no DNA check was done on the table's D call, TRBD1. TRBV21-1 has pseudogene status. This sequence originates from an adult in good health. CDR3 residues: CASSKTARPHLYEQYF. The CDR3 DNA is TGTGCCAGCAGCAAAACAGCTCGTCCACATCTTTACGAGCAGTACTTC.